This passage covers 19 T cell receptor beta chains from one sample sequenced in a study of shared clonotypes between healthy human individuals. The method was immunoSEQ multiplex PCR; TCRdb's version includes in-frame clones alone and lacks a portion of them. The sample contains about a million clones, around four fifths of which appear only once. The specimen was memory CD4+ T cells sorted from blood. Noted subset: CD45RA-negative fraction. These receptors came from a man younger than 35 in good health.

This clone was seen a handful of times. CDR3 DNA: TGTGCCAGCAGACTTGACAGCCCGTACCACTATGGCTACACCTTC. Its protein is CASRLDSPYHYGYTF. The chain has TRBV2 and TRBJ1-2; D is perhaps TRBD1 (5 bases). Trimming pared 6 bases from V and 3 bases from J, leaving 17 bases between. The CDR3 consists of 15 residues. Per the germline V gene, CDR1 is SNHLY and CDR2 is FYNNEI.

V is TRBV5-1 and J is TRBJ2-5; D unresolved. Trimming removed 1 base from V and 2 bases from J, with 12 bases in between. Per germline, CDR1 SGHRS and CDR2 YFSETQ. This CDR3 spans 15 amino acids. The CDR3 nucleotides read TGCGCCAGCAGCTTGCAAGTGGCGATTCAAGAGACCCAGTACTTC. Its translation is CASSLQVAIQETQYF.

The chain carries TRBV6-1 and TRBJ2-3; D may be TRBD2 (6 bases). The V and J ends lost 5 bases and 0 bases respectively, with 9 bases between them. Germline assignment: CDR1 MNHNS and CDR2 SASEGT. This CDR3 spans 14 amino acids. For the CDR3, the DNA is TGTGCCAGCAGTCGGGACTGGAGCACAGATACGCAGTATTTT. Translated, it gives CASSRDWSTDTQYF.

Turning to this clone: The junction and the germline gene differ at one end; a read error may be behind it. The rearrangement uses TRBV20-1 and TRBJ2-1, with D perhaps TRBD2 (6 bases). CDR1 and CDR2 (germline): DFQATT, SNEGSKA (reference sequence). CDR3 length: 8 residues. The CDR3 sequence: CSDVSGVF. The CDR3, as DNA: TGCAGTGACGTGTCGGGGGTCTTC.

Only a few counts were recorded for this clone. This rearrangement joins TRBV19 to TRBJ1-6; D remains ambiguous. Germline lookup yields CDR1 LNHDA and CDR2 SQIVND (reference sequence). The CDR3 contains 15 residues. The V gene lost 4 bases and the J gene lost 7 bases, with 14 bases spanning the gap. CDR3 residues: CASSTGLRVNSPLHF. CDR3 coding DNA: TGTGCCAGTAGTACCGGACTAAGGGTCAATTCACCCCTCCACTTT.

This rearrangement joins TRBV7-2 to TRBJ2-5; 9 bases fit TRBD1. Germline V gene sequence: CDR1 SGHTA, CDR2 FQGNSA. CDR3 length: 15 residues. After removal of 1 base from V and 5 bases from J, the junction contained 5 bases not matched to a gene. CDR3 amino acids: CASSLGYRGPETQYF. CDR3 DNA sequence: TGTGCCAGCAGCTTAGGTTACAGGGGGCCGGAGACCCAGTACTTC. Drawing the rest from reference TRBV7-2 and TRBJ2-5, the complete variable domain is GAGVSQSPSNKVTEKGKDVELRCDPISGHTALYWYRQSLGQGLEFLIYFQGNSAPDKSGLPSDRFSAERTGGSVSTLTIQRTQQEDSAVYLCASSLGYRGPETQYFGPGTRLLVL.

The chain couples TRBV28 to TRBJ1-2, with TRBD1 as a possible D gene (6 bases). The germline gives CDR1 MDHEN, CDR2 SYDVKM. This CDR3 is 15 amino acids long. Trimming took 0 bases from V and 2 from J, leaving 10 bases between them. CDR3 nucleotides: TGTGCCAGCAGTTTATGGGGGGGCTCAAACTATGGCTACACCTTC. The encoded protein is CASSLWGGSNYGYTF.

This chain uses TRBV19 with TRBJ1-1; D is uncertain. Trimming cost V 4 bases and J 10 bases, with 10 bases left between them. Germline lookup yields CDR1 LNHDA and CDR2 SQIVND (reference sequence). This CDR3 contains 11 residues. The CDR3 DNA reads TGTGCCAGTAGTACCGAGCTGGCAGCTTTCTTT. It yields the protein CASSTELAAFF.

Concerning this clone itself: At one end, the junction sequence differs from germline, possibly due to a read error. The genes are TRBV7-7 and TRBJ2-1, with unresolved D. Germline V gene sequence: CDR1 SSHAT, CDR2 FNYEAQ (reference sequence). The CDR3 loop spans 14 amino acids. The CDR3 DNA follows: TGTGCTAGCAGCTTAGGTCCTACCAACAATGAGCAGTTCTTC. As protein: CASSLGPTNNEQFF.

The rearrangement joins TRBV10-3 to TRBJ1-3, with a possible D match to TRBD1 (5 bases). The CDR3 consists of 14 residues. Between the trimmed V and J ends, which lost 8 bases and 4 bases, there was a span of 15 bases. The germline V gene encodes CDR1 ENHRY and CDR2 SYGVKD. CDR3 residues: CAISWGGGGNTIYF. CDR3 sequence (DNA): TGTGCCATCTCTTGGGGCGGAGGGGGAAACACCATATATTTT.

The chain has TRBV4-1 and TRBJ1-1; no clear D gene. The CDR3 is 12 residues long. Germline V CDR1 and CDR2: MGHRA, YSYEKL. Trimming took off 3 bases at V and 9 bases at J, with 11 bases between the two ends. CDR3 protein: CASSHDQAQAFF. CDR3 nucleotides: TGCGCCAGCAGCCACGATCAAGCCCAAGCTTTCTTT.

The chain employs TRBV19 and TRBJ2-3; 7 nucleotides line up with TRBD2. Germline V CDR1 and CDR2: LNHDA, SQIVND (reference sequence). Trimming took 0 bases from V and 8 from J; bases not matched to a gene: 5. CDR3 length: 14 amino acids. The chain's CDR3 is CASSIDGASGTQYF. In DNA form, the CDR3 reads TGTGCCAGTAGTATAGATGGGGCTAGCGGTACGCAGTATTTT.

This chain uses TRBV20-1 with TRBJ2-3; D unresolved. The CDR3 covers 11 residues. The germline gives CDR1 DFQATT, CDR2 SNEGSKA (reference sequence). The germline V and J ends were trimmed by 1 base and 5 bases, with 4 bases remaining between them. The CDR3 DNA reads TGCAGTGCTAGAGTTGAAGATACGCAGTATTTT. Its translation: CSARVEDTQYF.

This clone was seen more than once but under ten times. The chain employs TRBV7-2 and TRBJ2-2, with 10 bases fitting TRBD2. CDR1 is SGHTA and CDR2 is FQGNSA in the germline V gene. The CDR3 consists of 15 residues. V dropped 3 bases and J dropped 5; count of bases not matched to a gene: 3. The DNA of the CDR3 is TGTGCCAGCAGCTTCGGACTAGCGGTAACCGGGGAGCTGTTTTTT. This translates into CASSFGLAVTGELFF.

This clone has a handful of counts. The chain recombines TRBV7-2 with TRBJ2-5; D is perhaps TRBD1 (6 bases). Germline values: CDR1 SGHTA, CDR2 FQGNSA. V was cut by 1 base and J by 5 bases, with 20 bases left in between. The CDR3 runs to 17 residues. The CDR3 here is CASSLGGRRGIKETQYF. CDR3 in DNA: TGTGCCAGCAGCTTAGGGGGCCGAAGGGGGATCAAGGAGACCCAGTACTTC. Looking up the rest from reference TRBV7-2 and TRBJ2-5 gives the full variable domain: GAGVSQSPSNKVTEKGKDVELRCDPISGHTALYWYRQSLGQGLEFLIYFQGNSAPDKSGLPSDRFSAERTGGSVSTLTIQRTQQEDSAVYLCASSLGGRRGIKETQYFGPGTRLLVL.

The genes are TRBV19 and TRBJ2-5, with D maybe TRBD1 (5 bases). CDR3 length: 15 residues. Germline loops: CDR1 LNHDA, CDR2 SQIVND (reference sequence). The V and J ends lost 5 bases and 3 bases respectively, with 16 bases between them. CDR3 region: CASSAPQSGKETQYF. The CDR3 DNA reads TGTGCCAGTAGTGCCCCGCAATCAGGGAAAGAGACCCAGTACTTC. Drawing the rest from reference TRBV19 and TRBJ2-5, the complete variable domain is DGGITQSPKYLFRKEGQNVTLSCEQNLNHDAMYWYRQDPGQGLRLIYYSQIVNDFQKGDIAEGYSVSREKKESFPLTVTSAQKNPTAFYLCASSAPQSGKETQYFGPGTRLLVL.

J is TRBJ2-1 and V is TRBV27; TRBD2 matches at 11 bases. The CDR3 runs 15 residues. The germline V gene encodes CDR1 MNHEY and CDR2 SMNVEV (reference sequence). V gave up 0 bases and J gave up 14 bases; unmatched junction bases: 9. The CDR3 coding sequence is TGTGCCAGCAGTTTATCAAAGACTAGCGGGAAATTGGAGTTCTTC. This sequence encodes CASSLSKTSGKLEFF.

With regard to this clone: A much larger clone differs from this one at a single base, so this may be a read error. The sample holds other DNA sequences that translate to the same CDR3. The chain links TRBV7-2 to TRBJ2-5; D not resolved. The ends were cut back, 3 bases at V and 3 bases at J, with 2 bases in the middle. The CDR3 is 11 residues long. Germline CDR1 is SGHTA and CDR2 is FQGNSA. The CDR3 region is CASSLKETQYF. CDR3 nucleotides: TGTGCCAGCAGCTTGAAAGAGACCCAGTACTTC. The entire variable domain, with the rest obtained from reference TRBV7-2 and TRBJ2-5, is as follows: GAGVSQSPSNKVTEKGKDVELRCDPISGHTALYWYRQSLGQGLEFLIYFQGNSAPDKSGLPSDRFSAERTGGSVSTLTIQRTQQEDSAVYLCASSLKETQYFGPGTRLLVL.

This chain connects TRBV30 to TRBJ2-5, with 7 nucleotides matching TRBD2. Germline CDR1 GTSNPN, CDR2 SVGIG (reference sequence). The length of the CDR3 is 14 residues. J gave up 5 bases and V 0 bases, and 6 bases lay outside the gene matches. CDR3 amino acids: CAWSVWEGWETQYF. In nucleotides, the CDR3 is TGTGCCTGGAGTGTATGGGAGGGTTGGGAGACCCAGTACTTC.